This is a list of T cell receptor beta chains from one sample in a study of beta chain features in type 1 diabetes. TCRdb's copy holds only in-frame clones and misses some; the assay was immunoSEQ multiplex PCR. This sample has around 300,000 clones, with 15% found just once. Sample: naive CD4+ T cells from blood. These receptors were collected from a man aged 18 to 35 with type 1 diabetes. CDR3s include the opening cysteine and the closing phenylalanine or tryptophan. The D gene is left open where the match is weak. Only some rows state a clone size, as once, few, many or a class for expanded clones.

cdr3_aa cdr3_nt j_call d_call clone_size v_call
CASSFETGGATDTQYF TGTGCCAGCAGCTTCGAGACAGGGGGGGCAACAGATACGCAGTATTTT TRBJ2-3 TRBD1 few TRBV7-8
CASSPGGTTYNEQFF TGTGCCAGCAGCCCGGGCGGGACTACTTACAATGAGCAGTTCTTC TRBJ2-1 TRBD2 - TRBV5-4
CASSPSTADSGNTIYF TGTGCCAGCTCACCCTCGACAGCCGACTCTGGAAACACCATATATTTT TRBJ1-3 - - TRBV18
CASTRTGPTGELFF TGTGCCAGCACCCGGACAGGCCCAACCGGGGAGCTGTTTTTT TRBJ2-2 TRBD1 few TRBV9
CASSGTGGYQPQHF TGTGCCAGCAGTGGGACAGGGGGCTATCAGCCCCAGCATTTT TRBJ1-5 TRBD1 few TRBV2
CASSQVVRRSLHF TGTGCCAGCAGCCAAGTTGTCAGGAGGTCCCTCCACTTT TRBJ1-6 - - TRBV14
CAWSVTREKLFF TGTGCCTGGAGTGTAACGCGGGAAAAACTGTTTTTT TRBJ1-4 - few TRBV30
CAWTGSGNTIYF TGTGCCTGGACAGGGTCTGGAAACACCATATATTTT TRBJ1-3 - - TRBV30
CASSLRPGQGAYEQYF TGTGCCAGCAGCTTACGACCGGGACAGGGTGCCTACGAGCAGTACTTC TRBJ2-7 TRBD1 few TRBV7-2
CASRTGQGVVAYEQYF TGTGCCAGCAGAACGGGGCAGGGGGTAGTCGCCTACGAGCAGTACTTC TRBJ2-7 TRBD1 - TRBV6-6
CASSYSNWAGTQYF TGTGCCAGCAGTTACTCGAATTGGGCGGGGACCCAGTACTTC TRBJ2-5 - - TRBV6-5
CASSPDSNYGYTF TGTGCCAGCAGCCCGGACTCGAACTATGGCTACACCTTC TRBJ1-2 - few TRBV28
CATSREGTGLIQYF TGTGCCACCAGCAGAGAAGGGACAGGGCTCATTCAGTACTTC TRBJ2-4 TRBD1 few TRBV15
CASRTGREGYEQYF TGTGCCAGCAGGACGGGGCGGGAGGGCTACGAGCAGTACTTC TRBJ2-7 TRBD2 once TRBV7-2
CASSLVIRDTHEQYF TGTGCCAGCAGTTTAGTCATCCGGGACACCCATGAGCAGTACTTC TRBJ2-7 - - TRBV28
CAWTQNSNQPQHF TGTGCCTGGACCCAGAATAGCAATCAGCCCCAGCATTTT TRBJ1-5 - - TRBV30
CASSRRIGHEQYF TGTGCCAGCAGCAGGCGGATAGGCCACGAGCAGTACTTC TRBJ2-7 - few TRBV14
CASSIVGTGAVNIQYF TGTGCCAGTAGTATAGTGGGGACAGGGGCGGTAAACATTCAGTACTTC TRBJ2-4 TRBD1 - TRBV19
CASSLAWREGTDTQYF TGCGCCAGCAGCTTGGCGTGGCGGGAGGGAACAGATACGCAGTATTTT TRBJ2-3 TRBD2 - TRBV5-1
CASSPKISAGTSGSHNEQFF TGCGCCAGCAGTCCGAAAATCTCCGCCGGGACTAGCGGGAGCCACAATGAGCAGTTCTTC TRBJ2-1 TRBD2 few TRBV23-1
CSRGAYNEQFF TGCAGTAGGGGTGCGTACAATGAGCAGTTCTTC TRBJ2-1 - few TRBV20-1
CASSLPADTQYF TGCGCCAGCAGCTTGCCCGCAGATACGCAGTATTTT TRBJ2-3 - few TRBV5-1
CASYRENTEAFF TGTGCCAGCTACAGGGAGAACACTGAAGCTTTCTTT TRBJ1-1 - few TRBV28
CASSRQDRGQETQYF TGTGCCAGCAGCCGACAGGACAGGGGCCAAGAGACCCAGTACTTC TRBJ2-5 TRBD1 - TRBV16
CASSSDRVRELFF TGTGCCAGCAGCTCAGACAGGGTCCGGGAGCTGTTTTTT TRBJ2-2 TRBD1 - TRBV7-9
CASSLDLWSSYEQYF TGCGCCAGCAGCTTGGACTTATGGAGCTCCTACGAGCAGTACTTC TRBJ2-7 - few TRBV5-1
CASSLDAEVYEQYF TGCGCCAGCAGCTTGGACGCGGAAGTCTACGAGCAGTACTTC TRBJ2-7 - few TRBV5-1
CASSFPGQGVESPLHF TGTGCCAGCAGCTTCCCAGGACAGGGGGTAGAATCACCCCTCCACTTT TRBJ1-6 TRBD1 few TRBV7-2
CSAGQSSYEQYF TGCAGCGCGGGACAGTCTTCCTACGAGCAGTACTTC TRBJ2-7 TRBD1 - TRBV29-1
CASSEQGTQAFF TGTGCCAGCAGCGAACAGGGGACCCAAGCTTTCTTT TRBJ1-1 TRBD1 few TRBV14
CASSESNLFNEQFF TGCGCCAGCAGTGAGTCGAATCTATTCAATGAGCAGTTCTTC TRBJ2-1 - few TRBV10-1
CASSSQGAYEKLFF TGTGCCAGCAGTTCACAGGGGGCGTATGAAAAACTGTTTTTT TRBJ1-4 TRBD1 few TRBV28
CSAPDVQGAFF TGCAGTGCCCCGGATGTTCAGGGAGCTTTCTTT TRBJ1-1 - few TRBV20-1
CAWSLPLRTSGGNEQFF TGTGCCTGGAGTTTACCCCTTCGGACTAGCGGGGGTAATGAGCAGTTCTTC TRBJ2-1 TRBD2 - TRBV30
CASSTQRGSPLHF TGTGCCAGCAGCACCCAACGGGGTTCACCCCTCCACTTT TRBJ1-6 - - TRBV7-2
CATGTRVSGGAWDTEAFF TGTGCCACGGGGACCAGGGTATCAGGGGGCGCGTGGGACACTGAAGCTTTCTTT TRBJ1-1 TRBD1 few TRBV13
CASSFLGSSYEQYF TGTGCCAGCAGCTTTCTCGGGAGCTCCTACGAGCAGTACTTC TRBJ2-7 - few TRBV7-9
CASSPLKGHTGELFF TGTGCCAGCAGCCCCTTGAAGGGGCACACCGGGGAGCTGTTTTTT TRBJ2-2 - - TRBV25-1
CAGGGDTSYEQYF TGTGCCGGTGGGGGGGACACCTCCTACGAGCAGTACTTC TRBJ2-7 - few TRBV7-9
CASTPGGTDTQYF TGTGCCAGCACCCCCGGTGGCACAGATACGCAGTATTTT TRBJ2-3 - - TRBV9
CASSLEAGTSYEQYF TGTGCCAGCAGCTTGGAGGCGGGCACATCCTACGAGCAGTACTTC TRBJ2-7 - few TRBV5-4
CASSFLGGETQYF TGTGCCAGCAGCTTCCTTGGCGGGGAGACCCAGTACTTC TRBJ2-5 - few TRBV7-2
CSVEGGSPYNEQFF TGCAGCGTTGAAGGCGGGAGTCCCTACAATGAGCAGTTCTTC TRBJ2-1 TRBD2 - TRBV29-1
CASSDPVTGNTEAFF TGTGCCAGCAGTGACCCAGTCACAGGGAACACTGAAGCTTTCTTT TRBJ1-1 - few TRBV25-1
CASSPPGLAGGQYF TGTGCCAGCTCACCTCCCGGACTAGCGGGAGGGCAGTACTTC TRBJ2-7 TRBD2 - TRBV18